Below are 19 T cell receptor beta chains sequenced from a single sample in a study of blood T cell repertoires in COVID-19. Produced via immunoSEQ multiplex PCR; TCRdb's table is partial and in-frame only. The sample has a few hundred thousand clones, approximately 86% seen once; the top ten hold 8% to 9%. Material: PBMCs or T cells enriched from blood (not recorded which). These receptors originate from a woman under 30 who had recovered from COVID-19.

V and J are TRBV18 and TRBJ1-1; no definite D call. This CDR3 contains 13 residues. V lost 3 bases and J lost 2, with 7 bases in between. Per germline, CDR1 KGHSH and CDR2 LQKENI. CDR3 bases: TGTGCCAGCTCACCTTCCCATAACACTGAAGCTTTCTTT. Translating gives CASSPSHNTEAFF.

In DNA form, the CDR3 reads TGTGCCAGCTCTCCCCTACCGGGGGACTCCCGGGGCAGTGGTGAAAAACTGTTTTTT. Its translation: CASSPLPGDSRGSGEKLFF. The V call is TRBV18, the J call TRBJ1-4, with TRBD1 as a possible D gene (5 bases). Germline V gives CDR1 KGHSH, CDR2 LQKENI. This CDR3 has 19 amino acids. Trimming shortened V by 6 bases and J by 7 bases, and 30 bases separated the two germline ends.

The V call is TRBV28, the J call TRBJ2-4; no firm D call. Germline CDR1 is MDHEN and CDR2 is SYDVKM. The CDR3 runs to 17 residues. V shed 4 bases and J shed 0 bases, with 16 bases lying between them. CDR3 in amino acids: CASSWSLDDLAKNIQYF. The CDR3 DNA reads TGTGCCAGCAGTTGGTCCCTAGATGATCTAGCCAAAAACATTCAGTACTTC.

The CDR3, as DNA: TGCGCCAGCAGCACGCGGACAGCGACCACTGAAGCTTTCTTT. Its protein product is CASSTRTATTEAFF. The chain combines TRBV4-3 with TRBJ1-1, with D possibly matching TRBD1 (6 bases). Trimming stripped 5 bases from V and 4 bases from J, with 14 bases between. Germline V CDR1 and CDR2: LGHNA, YSLEER. The CDR3 is made up of 14 amino acids.

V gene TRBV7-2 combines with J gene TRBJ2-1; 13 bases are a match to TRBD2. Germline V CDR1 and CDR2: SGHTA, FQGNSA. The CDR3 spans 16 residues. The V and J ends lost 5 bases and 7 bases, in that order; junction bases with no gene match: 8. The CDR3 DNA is TGTGCCAGCAGCATAGTCACGGGACTAGCGGGAAATGAGCAGTTCTTC. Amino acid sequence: CASSIVTGLAGNEQFF.

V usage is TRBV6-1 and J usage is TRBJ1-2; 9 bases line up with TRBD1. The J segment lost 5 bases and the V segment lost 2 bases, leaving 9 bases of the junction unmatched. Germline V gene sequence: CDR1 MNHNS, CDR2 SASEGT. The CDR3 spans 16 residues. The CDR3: CASSELGQGIFYGYTF. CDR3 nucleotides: TGTGCCAGCAGTGAATTAGGACAGGGGATTTTTTATGGCTACACCTTC.

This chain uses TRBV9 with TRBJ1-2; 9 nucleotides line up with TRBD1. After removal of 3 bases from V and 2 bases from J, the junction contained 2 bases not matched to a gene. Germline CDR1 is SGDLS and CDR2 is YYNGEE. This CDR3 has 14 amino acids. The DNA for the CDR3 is TGTGCCAGCAGCGATGGGACAGGGAACTATGGCTACACCTTC. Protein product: CASSDGTGNYGYTF.

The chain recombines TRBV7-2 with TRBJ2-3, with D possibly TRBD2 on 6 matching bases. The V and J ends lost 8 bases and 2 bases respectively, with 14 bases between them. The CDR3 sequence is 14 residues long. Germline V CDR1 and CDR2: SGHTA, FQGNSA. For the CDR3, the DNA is TGTGCCAGCGGACTACCCGGGAACACAGATACGCAGTATTTT. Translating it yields CASGLPGNTDTQYF.

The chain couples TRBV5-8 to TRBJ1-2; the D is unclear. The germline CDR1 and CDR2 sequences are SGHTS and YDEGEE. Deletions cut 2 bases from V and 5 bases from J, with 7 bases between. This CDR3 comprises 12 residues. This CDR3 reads CASSFSGYGYTF. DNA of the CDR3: TGTGCCAGCAGCTTTTCCGGTTATGGCTACACCTTC.

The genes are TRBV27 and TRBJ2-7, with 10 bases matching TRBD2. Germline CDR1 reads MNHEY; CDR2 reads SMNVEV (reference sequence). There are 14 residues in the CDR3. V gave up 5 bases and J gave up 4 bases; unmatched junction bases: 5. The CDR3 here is CASSPVAGGYEQYF. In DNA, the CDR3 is TGTGCCAGCAGTCCGGTAGCGGGGGGTTACGAGCAGTACTTC.

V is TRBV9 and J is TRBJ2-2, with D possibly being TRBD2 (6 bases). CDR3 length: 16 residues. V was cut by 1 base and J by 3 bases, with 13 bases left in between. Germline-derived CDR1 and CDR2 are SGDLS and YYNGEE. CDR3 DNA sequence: TGTGCCAGCAGCGTAAGCGGGCGAGCCGACACCGGGGAGCTGTTTTTT. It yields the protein CASSVSGRADTGELFF. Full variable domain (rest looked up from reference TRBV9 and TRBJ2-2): DSGVTQTPKHLITATGQRVTLRCSPRSGDLSVYWYQQSLDQGLQFLIQYYNGEERAKGNILERFSAQQFPDLHSELNLSSLELGDSALYFCASSVSGRADTGELFFGEGSRLTVL.

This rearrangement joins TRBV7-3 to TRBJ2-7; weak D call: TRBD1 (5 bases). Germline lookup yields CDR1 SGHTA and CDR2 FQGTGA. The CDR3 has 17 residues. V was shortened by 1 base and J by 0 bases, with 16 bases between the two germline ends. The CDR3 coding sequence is TGTGCCAGCAGCTTAAGGGGCCCTGGCGGAAGCTCCTACGAGCAGTACTTC. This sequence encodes CASSLRGPGGSSYEQYF.

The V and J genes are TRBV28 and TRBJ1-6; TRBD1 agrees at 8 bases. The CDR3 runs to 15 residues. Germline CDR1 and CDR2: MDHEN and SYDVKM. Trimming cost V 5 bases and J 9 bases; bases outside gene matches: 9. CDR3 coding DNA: TGTGCCAGCAGTCACGCGGACAGGGAGGGTTCACCCCTCCACTTT. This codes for CASSHADREGSPLHF.

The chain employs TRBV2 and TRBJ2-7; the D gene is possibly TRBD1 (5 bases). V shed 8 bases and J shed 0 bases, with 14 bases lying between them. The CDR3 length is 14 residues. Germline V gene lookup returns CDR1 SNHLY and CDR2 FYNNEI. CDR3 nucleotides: TGTGCCAGCCATAGGACACAATTCTCCTACGAGCAGTACTTC. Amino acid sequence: CASHRTQFSYEQYF.

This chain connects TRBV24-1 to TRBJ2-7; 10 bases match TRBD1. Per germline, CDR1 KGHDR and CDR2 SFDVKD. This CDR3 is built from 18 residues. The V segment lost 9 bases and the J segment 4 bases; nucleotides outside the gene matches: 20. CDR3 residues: CATHWPQRQGALWYEQYF. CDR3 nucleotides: TGTGCCACCCATTGGCCACAACGACAGGGGGCTTTATGGTACGAGCAGTACTTC.

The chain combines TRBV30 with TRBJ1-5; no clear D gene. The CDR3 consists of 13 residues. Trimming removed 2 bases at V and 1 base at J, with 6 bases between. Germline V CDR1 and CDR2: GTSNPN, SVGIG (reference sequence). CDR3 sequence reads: CAWSPESNQPQHF. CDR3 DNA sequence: TGTGCCTGGAGTCCGGAGAGCAATCAGCCCCAGCATTTT.

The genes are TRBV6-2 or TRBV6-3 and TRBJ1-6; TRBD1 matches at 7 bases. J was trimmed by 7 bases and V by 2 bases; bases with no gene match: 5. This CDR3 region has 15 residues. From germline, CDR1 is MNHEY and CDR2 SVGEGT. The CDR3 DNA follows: TGTGCCAGCAGTTACACCGGGACAGTAAATTCACCCCTCCACTTT. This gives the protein CASSYTGTVNSPLHF.

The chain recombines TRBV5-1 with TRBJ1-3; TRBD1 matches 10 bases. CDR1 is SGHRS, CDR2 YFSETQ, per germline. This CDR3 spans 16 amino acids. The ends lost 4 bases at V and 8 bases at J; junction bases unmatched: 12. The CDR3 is CASSVATGGSGDTIYF. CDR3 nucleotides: TGCGCCAGCAGCGTGGCGACAGGGGGCTCCGGGGACACCATATATTTT.

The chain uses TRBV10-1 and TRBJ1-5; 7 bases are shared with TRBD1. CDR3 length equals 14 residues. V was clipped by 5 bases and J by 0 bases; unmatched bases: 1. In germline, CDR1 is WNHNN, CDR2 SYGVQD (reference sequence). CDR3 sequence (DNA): TGCGCCAGCAGTCAGGGGGGTAGCAATCAGCCCCAGCATTTT. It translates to CASSQGGSNQPQHF.